This T cell receptor beta chain was sequenced in a study of blood T cell repertoires in COVID-19. The protocol was immunoSEQ multiplex PCR, while the TCRdb copy is restricted to in-frame clones and leaves out a portion. The sample holds roughly 100,000 clones; roughly nine tenths are singletons and the top ten take around 3.1%. Germline assignment: CDR1 MDHEN and CDR2 SYDVKM. This CDR3 contains 13 residues. Trimming shortened V by 2 bases and J by 4 bases, and 8 bases separated the two germline ends. The rearrangement joins TRBV28 to TRBJ1-2; a weak D match, TRBD1 (5 bases). The sequenced material came from peripheral blood. The sequence came from a man between 50 and 59 years old in a cohort sampled during active COVID-19. The chain's CDR3 is CASSLIGVYGYTF. Written as DNA, the CDR3 is TGTGCCAGCAGTTTAATAGGGGTCTATGGCTACACCTTC.